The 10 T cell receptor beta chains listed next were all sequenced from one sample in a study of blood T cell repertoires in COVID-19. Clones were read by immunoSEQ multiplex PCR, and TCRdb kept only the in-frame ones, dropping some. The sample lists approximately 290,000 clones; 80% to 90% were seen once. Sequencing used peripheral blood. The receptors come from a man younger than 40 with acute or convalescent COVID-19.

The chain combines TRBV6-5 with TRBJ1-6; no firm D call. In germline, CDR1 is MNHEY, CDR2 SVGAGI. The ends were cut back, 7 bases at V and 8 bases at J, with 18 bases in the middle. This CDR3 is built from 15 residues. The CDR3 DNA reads TGTGCCAGCAAGATGGTTTCGGGAGTATATTCACCCCTCCACTTT. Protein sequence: CASKMVSGVYSPLHF.

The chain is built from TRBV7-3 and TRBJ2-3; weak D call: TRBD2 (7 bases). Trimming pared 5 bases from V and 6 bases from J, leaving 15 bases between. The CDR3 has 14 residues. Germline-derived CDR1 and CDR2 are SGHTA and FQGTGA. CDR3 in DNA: TGTGCCAGCAGCCTTAAGGGGGGGGCCGATACGCAGTATTTT. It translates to CASSLKGGADTQYF.

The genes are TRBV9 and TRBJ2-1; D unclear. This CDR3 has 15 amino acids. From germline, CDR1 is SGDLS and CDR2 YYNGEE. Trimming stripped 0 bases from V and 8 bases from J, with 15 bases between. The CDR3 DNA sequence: TGTGCCAGCAGCGTAGGGCCCAAGTTGGGCGATGAGCAGTTCTTC. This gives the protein CASSVGPKLGDEQFF.

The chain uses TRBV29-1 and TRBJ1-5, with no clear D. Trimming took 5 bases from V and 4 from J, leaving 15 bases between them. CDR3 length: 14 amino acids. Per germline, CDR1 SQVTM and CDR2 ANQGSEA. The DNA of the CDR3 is TGCAGCGTTATCAGCGGAGGGATGAATCAGCCCCAGCATTTT. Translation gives CSVISGGMNQPQHF.

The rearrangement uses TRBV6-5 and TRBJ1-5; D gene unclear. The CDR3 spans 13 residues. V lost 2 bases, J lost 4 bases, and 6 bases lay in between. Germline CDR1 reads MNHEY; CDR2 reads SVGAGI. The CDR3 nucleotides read TGTGCCAGCAGTTACAATATTAATCAGCCCCAGCATTTT. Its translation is CASSYNINQPQHF.

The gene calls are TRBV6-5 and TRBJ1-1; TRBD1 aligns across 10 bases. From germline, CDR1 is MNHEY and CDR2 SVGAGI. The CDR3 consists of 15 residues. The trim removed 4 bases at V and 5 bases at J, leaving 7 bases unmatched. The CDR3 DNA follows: TGTGCCAGCAGTTCTCCCGGGACAGGGGAAACTGAAGCTTTCTTT. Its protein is CASSSPGTGETEAFF.

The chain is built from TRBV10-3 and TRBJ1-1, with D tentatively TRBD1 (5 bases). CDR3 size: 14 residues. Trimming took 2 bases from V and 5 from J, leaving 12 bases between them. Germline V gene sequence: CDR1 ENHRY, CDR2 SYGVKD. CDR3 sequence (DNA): TGTGCCATCAGTGAGAGAGACAGCAGGACTGAAGCTTTCTTT. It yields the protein CAISERDSRTEAFF.

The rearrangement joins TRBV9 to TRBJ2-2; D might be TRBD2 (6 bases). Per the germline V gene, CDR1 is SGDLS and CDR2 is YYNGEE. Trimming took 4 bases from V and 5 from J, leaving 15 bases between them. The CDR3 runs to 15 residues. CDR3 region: CASSRLDPGTGELFF. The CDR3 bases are TGTGCCAGCAGCAGACTAGACCCGGGAACCGGGGAGCTGTTTTTT.

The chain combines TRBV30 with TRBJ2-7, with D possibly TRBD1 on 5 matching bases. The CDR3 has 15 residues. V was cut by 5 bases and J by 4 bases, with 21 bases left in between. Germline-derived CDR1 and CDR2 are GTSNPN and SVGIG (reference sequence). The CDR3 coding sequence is TGTGCCTGGGGCCTTATCGGGCAGGGAAAGTACGAGCAGTACTTC. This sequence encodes CAWGLIGQGKYEQYF.

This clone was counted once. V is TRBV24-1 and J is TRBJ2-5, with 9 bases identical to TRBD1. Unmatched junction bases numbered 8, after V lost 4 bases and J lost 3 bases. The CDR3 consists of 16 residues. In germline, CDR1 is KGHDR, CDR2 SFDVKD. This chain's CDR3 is CATSDTGTGKEETQYF. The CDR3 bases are TGTGCCACCAGTGACACCGGGACAGGGAAAGAAGAGACCCAGTACTTC.